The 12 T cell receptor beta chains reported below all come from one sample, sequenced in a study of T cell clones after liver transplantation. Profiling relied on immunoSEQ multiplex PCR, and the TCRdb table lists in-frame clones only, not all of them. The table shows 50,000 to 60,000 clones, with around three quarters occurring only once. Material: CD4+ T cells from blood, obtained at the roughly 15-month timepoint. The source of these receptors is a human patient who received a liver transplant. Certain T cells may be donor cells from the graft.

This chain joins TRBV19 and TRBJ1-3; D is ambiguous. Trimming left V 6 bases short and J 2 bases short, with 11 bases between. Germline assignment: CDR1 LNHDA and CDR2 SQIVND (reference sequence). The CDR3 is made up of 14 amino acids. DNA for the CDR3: TGTGCCAGTAGGGAGCGGGCAGCTGGAAACACCATATATTTT. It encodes CASRERAAGNTIYF.

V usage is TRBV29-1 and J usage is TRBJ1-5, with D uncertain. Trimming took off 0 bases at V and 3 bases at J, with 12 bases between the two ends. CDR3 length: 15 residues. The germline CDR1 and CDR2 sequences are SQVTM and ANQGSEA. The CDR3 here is CSVEDRRYYNQPQHF. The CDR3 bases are TGCAGCGTTGAAGATCGCAGGTACTACAATCAGCCCCAGCATTTT.

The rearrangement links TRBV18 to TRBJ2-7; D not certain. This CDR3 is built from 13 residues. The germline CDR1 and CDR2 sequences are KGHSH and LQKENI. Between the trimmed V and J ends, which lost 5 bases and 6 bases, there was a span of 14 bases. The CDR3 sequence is CASSTYLNREQYF. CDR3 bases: TGTGCCAGCTCAACGTACCTTAACCGCGAGCAGTACTTC.

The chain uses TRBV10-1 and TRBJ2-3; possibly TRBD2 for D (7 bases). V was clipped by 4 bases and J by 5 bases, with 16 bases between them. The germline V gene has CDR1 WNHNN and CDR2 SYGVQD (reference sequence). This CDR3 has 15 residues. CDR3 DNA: TGCGCCAGCAGTGTGTCGGGGGGCGCGGGAGATACGCAGTATTTT. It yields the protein CASSVSGGAGDTQYF.

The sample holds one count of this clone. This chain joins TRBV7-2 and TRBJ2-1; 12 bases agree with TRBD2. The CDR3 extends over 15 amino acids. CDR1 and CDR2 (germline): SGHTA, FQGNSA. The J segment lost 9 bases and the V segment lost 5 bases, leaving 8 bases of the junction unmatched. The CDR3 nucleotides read TGTGCCAGCAGCACAAGGTCACTAGCGGGGGGTGAGCAGTTCTTC. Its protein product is CASSTRSLAGGEQFF.

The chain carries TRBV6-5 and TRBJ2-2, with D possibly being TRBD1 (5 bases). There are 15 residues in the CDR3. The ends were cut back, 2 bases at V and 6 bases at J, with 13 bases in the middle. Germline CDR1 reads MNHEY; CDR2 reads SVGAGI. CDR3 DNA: TGTGCCAGCAGTTACCGGGCAGGGTGGGCCGGGGAGCTGTTTTTT. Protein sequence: CASSYRAGWAGELFF.

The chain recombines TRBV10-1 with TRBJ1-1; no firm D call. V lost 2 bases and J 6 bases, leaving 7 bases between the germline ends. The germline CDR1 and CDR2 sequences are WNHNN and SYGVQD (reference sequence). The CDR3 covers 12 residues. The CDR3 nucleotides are TGCGCCAGCAGTGAGGGTCAGGCTGAAGCTTTCTTT. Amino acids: CASSEGQAEAFF.

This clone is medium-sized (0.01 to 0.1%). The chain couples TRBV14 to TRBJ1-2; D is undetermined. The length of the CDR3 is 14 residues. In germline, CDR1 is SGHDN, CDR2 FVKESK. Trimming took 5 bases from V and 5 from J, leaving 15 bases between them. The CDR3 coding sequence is TGTGCCAGCAGCAACCGACAAGAGGGTTATGGCTACACCTTC. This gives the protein CASSNRQEGYGYTF.

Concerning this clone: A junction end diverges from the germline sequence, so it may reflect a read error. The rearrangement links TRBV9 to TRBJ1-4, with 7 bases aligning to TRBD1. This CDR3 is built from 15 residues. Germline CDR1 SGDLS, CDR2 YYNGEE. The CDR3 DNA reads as TGTGCCAGCACCGTAACCGGGACAGAAAATGAAAAACTGTTTTTT. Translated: CASTVTGTENEKLFF.

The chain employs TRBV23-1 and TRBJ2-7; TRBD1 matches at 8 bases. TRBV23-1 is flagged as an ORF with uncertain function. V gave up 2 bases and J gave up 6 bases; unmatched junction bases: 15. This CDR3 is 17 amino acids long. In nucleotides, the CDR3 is TGCGCCAGCAGTCAAGAACAAAAGGACAGGGAGTACGGCGAGCAGTACGTC. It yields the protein CASSQEQKDREYGEQYV.

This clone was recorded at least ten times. CDR3 sequence (DNA): TGTGCCAGTAGTAGAGCTTTTAATCAGCCCCAGCATTTT. It encodes CASSRAFNQPQHF. The chain has TRBV19 and TRBJ1-5; no reliable D call. Between the trimmed V and J ends, which lost 4 bases and 4 bases, there was a span of 8 bases. The CDR3 extends over 13 amino acids. CDR1 and CDR2 (germline): LNHDA, SQIVND (reference sequence).

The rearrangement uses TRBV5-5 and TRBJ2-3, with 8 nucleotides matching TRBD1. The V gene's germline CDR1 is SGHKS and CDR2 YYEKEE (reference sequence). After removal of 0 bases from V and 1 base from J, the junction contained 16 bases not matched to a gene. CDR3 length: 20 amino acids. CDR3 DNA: TGTGCCAGCAGCTTGGATCCCGGGACAGGCCTACCTTCAGGCACAGATACGCAGTATTTT. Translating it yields CASSLDPGTGLPSGTDTQYF.